A selection of T cell receptor beta chains follows, all from one sample in a study of T cells in Graves' hyperthyroidism and ophthalmopathy. TCRdb passed the multiplex PCR reads through MiXCR, listing each CDR3 protein once. The sample holds around 690,000 distinct CDR3 sequences, roughly 20% seen once. Sequenced input: blood. These receptors originate from a man between 25 and 39 years old with Graves' ophthalmopathy. Both conserved end residues are part of each CDR3. D genes are given only for firm matches. Some rows mark clone size as missing; the rest say once, few, many or name a class of expanded clone.

>TRBV20-1|TRBD2|TRBJ2-1|.
CSGRLALYNEQFF
TGCAGTGGGCGACTAGCGCTCTACAATGAGCAGTTCTTC
>TRBV11-3|TRBD2|TRBJ2-7|many
CASSSTTSGSQQYF
TGTGCCAGCAGCTCAACCACTAGCGGGAGTCAGCAGTACTTC
>TRBV20-1|.|TRBJ2-1|few
CSAPTTPGDEQFF
TGCAGTGCTCCGACTACCCCTGGGGATGAGCAGTTCTTC
>TRBV7-9|TRBD2|TRBJ2-1|few
CASSTGLAYYNEQFF
TGTGCCAGCAGCACGGGACTAGCGTACTACAATGAGCAGTTCTTC
>TRBV27|TRBD1|TRBJ2-7|.
CASRGTGSPYEQYF
TGTGCCAGCCGAGGGACAGGGAGTCCCTACGAGCAGTACTTC
>TRBV20-1|.|TRBJ2-5|many
CSARDLSSARGETQYF
TGCAGTGCTAGAGATCTTTCCAGCGCCCGAGGAGAGACCCAGTACTTC
>TRBV28|TRBD2|TRBJ2-7|.
CASSPGGSGSYEKYF
TGTGCCAGCAGCCCCGGGGGTAGCGGGAGCTACGAGAAGTACTTC
>TRBV4-3|TRBD1|TRBJ1-2|.
CASSQDRATGQSYGYTF
TGCGCCAGCAGCCAAGATAGGGCAACGGGACAGAGCTATGGCTACACCTTC
>TRBV7-9|.|TRBJ2-7|many
CASSRDRTSYEQYF
TGTGCCAGCAGCCGGGACCGTACCTCCTACGAGCAGTACTTC
>TRBV9|.|TRBJ2-1|.
CASSVGHGLYNEQFF
TGTGCCAGCAGCGTGGGACACGGGTTATACAATGAGCAGTTCTTC
>TRBV12-5|.|TRBJ2-1|few
CASGWEGANEQFF
TGTGCTAGTGGTTGGGAGGGGGCCAATGAGCAGTTCTTC
>TRBV20-1|.|TRBJ1-6|few
CSASRGREGSPLHF
TGCAGTGCCTCCAGGGGAAGGGAAGGATCACCCCTCCACTTT
>TRBV6-1|.|TRBJ1-5|few
CASSLGLYQHSNQPQHF
TGTGCCAGCAGCCTTGGACTTTACCAACATAGCAATCAGCCCCAGCATTTT
>TRBV27|TRBD1|TRBJ2-5|.
CASSLGQAATQYF
TGTGCCAGCAGTCTTGGACAGGCGGCGACCCAGTACTTC
>TRBV28|.|TRBJ2-7|few
CASSSYTPFTEEQYF
TGTGCCAGCAGTTCCTACACACCTTTTACGGAAGAGCAGTACTTC
>TRBV28|.|TRBJ2-1|many
CATGQVYNEQFF
TGTGCCACGGGCCAGGTCTACAATGAGCAGTTCTTC
>TRBV11-2|.|TRBJ2-3|.
CASSLVVRGGTDTQYF
TGTGCCAGCAGCTTAGTCGTTCGGGGCGGCACAGATACGCAGTATTTT
>TRBV19|.|TRBJ1-4|.
CASSIAKGRPNNEKLFF
TGTGCCAGTAGTATAGCCAAGGGGAGACCGAATAATGAAAAACTGTTTTTT
>TRBV20-1|.|TRBJ1-1|many
CSARHRDTEAFF
TGCAGTGCTAGACATAGGGACACTGAAGCTTTCTTT
>TRBV28|.|TRBJ2-1|few
CASSSPGLLPSTEQFF
TGTGCCAGCAGTTCCCCGGGACTCCTGCCGTCGACTGAGCAGTTCTTC
>TRBV12-3/TRBV12-4|.|TRBJ2-1|.
CASSLAVFRAYNEQFF
TGTGCCAGCAGTTTAGCGGTTTTCCGCGCTTACAATGAGCAGTTCTTC
>TRBV6-1|.|TRBJ1-1|.
CASSQPGHLNTEAFF
TGTGCCAGCAGCCAACCGGGACATCTGAACACTGAAGCTTTCTTT
>TRBV6-1|.|TRBJ1-1|many
CASYEARNTEAFF
TGTGCCAGTTACGAGGCCCGGAACACTGAAGCTTTCTTT
>TRBV6-9|.|TRBJ1-1|few
CARQGRDDTEAFF
TGTGCCAGGCAGGGGAGAGATGACACTGAAGCTTTCTTT
>TRBV20-1|.|TRBJ1-6|many
CSARDPGRDNSPLHF
TGCAGTGCTAGAGATCCAGGCAGGGATAATTCACCCCTCCACTTT
>TRBV28|.|TRBJ2-3|few
CASSLFPADTQYF
TGTGCCAGCAGTTTATTCCCCGCCGATACGCAGTATTTT
>TRBV6-5|.|TRBJ1-1|few
CASSYSGRMNTEAFF
TGTGCCAGCAGTTACTCTGGACGCATGAACACTGAAGCTTTCTTT
>TRBV20-1|TRBD2|TRBJ2-1|.
CSANERETSEQFF
TGCAGTGCTAACGAGCGGGAGACCTCTGAGCAGTTCTTC
>TRBV28|.|TRBJ1-5|few
CASSDSRPQHF
TGTGCCAGCAGTGACAGTCGGCCCCAGCATTTT
>TRBV6-1|.|TRBJ2-7|few
CASSDEYSSYEQYF
TGTGCCAGCAGTGACGAATACAGTTCCTACGAGCAGTACTTC
>TRBV6-1|.|TRBJ2-1|.
CASSGEPRYNEQFF
TGTGCCAGCAGTGGAGAGCCACGGTACAATGAGCAGTTCTTC
>TRBV20-1|.|TRBJ2-7|few
CSGGKEGSYEQYF
TGCAGTGGGGGAAAGGAAGGCTCCTACGAGCAGTACTTC
>TRBV5-1|TRBD1|TRBJ2-7|.
CASSPGQGALAGVPYEQYF
TGCGCCAGCAGCCCGGGACAGGGGGCTCTAGCGGGAGTTCCCTACGAGCAGTACTTC
>TRBV28|TRBD2|TRBJ2-1|.
CASSRGLAGGFSSYNEQFF
TGTGCCAGCAGCCGGGGACTAGCGGGAGGATTCAGCTCCTACAATGAGCAGTTCTTC
>TRBV19|.|TRBJ1-5|.
CASTIQQNSNQPQHF
TGTGCCAGTACTATCCAGCAGAATAGCAATCAGCCCCAGCATTTT
>TRBV18|.|TRBJ2-1|.
CASSTGEPDEQFF
TGTGCCAGCTCAACGGGGGAGCCCGATGAGCAGTTCTTC
>TRBV28|TRBD2|TRBJ2-3|.
CASSFPGLAGVDTQYF
TGTGCCAGCAGTTTTCCGGGACTAGCGGGAGTGGATACGCAGTATTTT
>TRBV25-1|TRBD1|TRBJ2-2|.
CASSESTRGPKTVLQANTGELFF
TGTGCCAGCAGTGAATCGACCAGGGGGCCGAAGACGGTGCTCCAAGCGAACACCGGGGAGCTGTTTTTT
>TRBV30|.|TRBJ2-7|many
CAWSVAGQLLEQYF
TGTGCCTGGAGTGTGGCCGGGCAATTGCTCGAGCAGTACTTC
>TRBV5-5|.|TRBJ2-1|few
CASSLGSAGVGGGNEQFF
TGTGCCAGCAGCTTGGGGTCGGCGGGAGTTGGAGGGGGGAATGAGCAGTTCTTC
>TRBV7-9|.|TRBJ1-2|few
CASSNGHLGYGYTF
TGTGCCAGCAGCAACGGACATCTCGGCTATGGCTACACCTTC
>TRBV11-2|.|TRBJ2-7|.
CASTPDRWSRYEQYF
TGTGCCAGCACCCCAGACAGGTGGTCCCGCTACGAGCAGTACTTC
>TRBV6-1|.|TRBJ2-5|.
CAVYGGAGETQYF
TGTGCCGTTTACGGGGGCGCAGGAGAGACCCAGTACTTC
>TRBV24-1|.|TRBJ2-3|few
CATSDYGLTDTQYF
TGTGCCACCAGTGATTATGGACTCACAGATACGCAGTATTTT
>TRBV12-3/TRBV12-4|TRBD1|TRBJ1-4|few
CASKPGQGHEKLFF
TGTGCCAGCAAGCCGGGACAGGGGCATGAAAAACTGTTTTTT
>TRBV29-1|.|TRBJ2-1|.
CSVEWERDEQFF
TGCAGCGTTGAATGGGAAAGGGATGAGCAGTTCTTC
>TRBV19|.|TRBJ2-5|few
CASSIDRSGKTQYF
TGTGCCAGTAGTATAGATCGCAGTGGGAAGACCCAGTACTTC
>TRBV28|.|TRBJ2-7|many
CASNAWGWQGIDEQYF
TGTGCCAGCAACGCCTGGGGTTGGCAGGGTATCGACGAGCAGTACTTC
>TRBV18|TRBD2|TRBJ2-5|few
CASSPPSGFQETQYF
TGTGCCAGCTCACCTCCTAGCGGGTTTCAAGAGACCCAGTACTTC
>TRBV11-2|TRBD1|TRBJ2-7|.
CASSQTGGRYEQYF
TGTGCCAGCAGCCAAACAGGGGGCCGTTACGAGCAGTACTTC
>TRBV9|.|TRBJ2-3|.
CASSLRRSQTSTDTQYF
TGTGCCAGCAGCCTACGTAGGTCACAGACTAGCACAGATACGCAGTATTTT
>TRBV6-1|.|TRBJ1-4|many
CASSEPVGEKLFF
TGTGCCAGCAGTGAGCCCGTTGGGGAAAAACTGTTTTTT
>TRBV11-2|TRBD2|TRBJ2-7|many
CASRRLAGSYEQYF
TGTGCCAGCAGGCGACTAGCGGGCTCCTACGAGCAGTACTTC
>TRBV6-1|TRBD1|TRBJ2-7|many
CASSANRGPYEQYF
TGTGCCAGCAGTGCGAACAGGGGGCCCTACGAGCAGTACTTC
>TRBV20-1|.|TRBJ2-3|.
CSAPSFGSADTQYF
TGCAGTGCCCCTAGCTTTGGATCGGCAGATACGCAGTATTTT